Described below is a single TCR beta chain sequence and its context. Antigen: not known. Profiled with immunoSEQ multiplex PCR; TCRdb holds only in-frame clones, not every one. The sample includes more than 85,000 clones, just over 90% of them seen just once. The sample belongs to a study of siplizumab effects on memory and regulatory T cells. The study's findings and limits: Versus about 26% in controls, the mappable alloreactive CD4+ clones averaged around 65% Treg-derived with siplizumab.

The CDR3 totals 13 residues. CDR1 is SGHTA, CDR2 FQGTGA, per germline. Trimming removed 5 bases from V and 6 bases from J, with 14 bases in between. This clonotype was obtained from a human donor in good health. Specimen: Tregs sorted from blood. The V and J genes are TRBV7-3 and TRBJ2-7; no clear D. The CDR3 spells CASSASPVGEQYF. In DNA, the CDR3 is TGTGCCAGCAGCGCCAGTCCGGTCGGCGAGCAGTACTTC.